Included here is one TCR beta chain sequence, with context. This sequence may be a read error, since a much larger clone differs from it by one base. The data are from a study of kidney transplant recipient with SARS-CoV-2 infection. One entry per CDR3 protein results from TCRdb running MiXCR on the reads. The sample shows fewer than 250,000 distinct CDR3 sequences, 29% of them seen only once. Germline assignment: CDR1 SGHVS and CDR2 FNYEAQ. The CDR3 totals 17 residues. The sequence was collected from a male patient younger than 45 who had COVID-19 and was a kidney transplant recipient. A subset of T cells may come from the graft donor. This chain connects TRBV7-6 to TRBJ1-2; D gene unclear. The material was a blood sample, obtained at baseline and on approximately day 120 from a kidney transplant recipient. CDR3 bases: TGTGCCAGCAGCAAGGCAAATGAATCTCGAAAGACCTATGACTACACCTTC. Its protein is CASSKANESRKTYDYTF.